Listed here is a single TCR beta chain. Its antigen specificity is not known. No base-level quality is on record; no much larger clone is a single base apart. CDR1 and CDR2 are read off the germline V gene as LGHNA and YNFKEQ. Including cysteine and phenylalanine, the CDR3 has 15 amino acids. Just the 45-base CDR3 DNA is kept, in frame starting at base 1. V is reduced by 1 base and J by 0 bases, leaving a spacing of 10 bases between them. This sample is part of a study of lymphopenia after photon versus proton radiotherapy (dated by TCRdb to between 2018 and 2021). Looking at the study overall: The study compared the immunological effects of photon versus proton radiation therapy in patients with gastrointestinal tumors who developed high-grade lymphopenia. The cohort comprised 20 or so patients with gastrointestinal tumors who received either photon or proton therapy and then developed lymphopenia. The goal of the study was to characterize the differences between the two radiation modalities in how they affect the immune system.

Libraries came from the immunoSEQ multiplex PCR assay. T cell repertoires were profiled with deep sequencing of rearranged TCR beta loci together with multiparametric flow cytometry. In TCRdb, the immuneACCESS table is reduced to in-frame sequences with V and J assigned. These tables do not hold every clone; where another copy was compared, an unresolved V gene accounts for under half, and the others remain unexplained. This sample lists about 12,000 clones; 88% were detected once. The ten top clones hold 3.5% of the sample. Overall study outcomes, separate from this receptor: Proton-treated patients stayed relatively stable during treatment, while photon-treated patients lost naive T cells and TCR diversity and gained effector/memory populations. Once the lymphocyte count had reached its nadir, the repertoires of photon-treated patients showed oligoclonal expansion, particularly of CD8+ Temra cells, and this expansion drove the decline in diversity. Across the cohort, a larger post-nadir drop in TCR diversity was inversely correlated with overall survival time among patients who died. The authors looked at the survival association only in patients who died, and they framed better survival with proton therapy as a possibility rather than a demonstrated result.

The rearrangement combines TRBV4-2 with TRBJ2-7; the D gene is perhaps TRBD2, from 6 matching bases. This specimen consisted of peripheral blood, obtained from a patient treated with photon-based radiotherapy. The TCR comes from a man aged 55 to 70 with pancreatic cancer. The CDR3 sequence is CASSQGLADSYEQYF. The DNA sequence follows: TGTGCCAGCAGCCAAGGGTTAGCGGACTCCTACGAGCAGTACTTC.